Listed below are T cell receptor beta chains from one sample, sequenced in a study of spatial heterogeneity in lung cancer. TCRdb fed the 5' RACE reads into MiXCR, producing one record per CDR3 protein. The sample has about 39,000 distinct CDR3 sequences, 3% to 3.5% seen once. Specimen: normal lung tissue next to the tumor, collected at surgery. These receptors originate from a male donor with early-stage non-small cell lung cancer. Each CDR3 is given with its conserved first and last residue. A D gene is named only where the DNA matches it firmly. A clone size is listed for some rows: how often the clone was seen (once, few, many), or a class if it is expanded.

abundance,d_gene,j_gene,v_gene,CDR3nt,CDR3aa
many,-,TRBJ1-1,TRBV7-9,TGTGCCAGCAGCCTCCGGGAGGAAGCTTTCTTT,CASSLREEAFF
-,TRBD2,TRBJ2-4,TRBV5-1,TGCGCCAGCAGCCCGGGACTAGCGGGAGGTCTAGCCAAAAACATTCAGTACTTC,CASSPGLAGGLAKNIQYF
many,-,TRBJ1-1,TRBV15,TGTGCCACCAGCAGAGATCTGGGCTACAACACTGAAGCTTTCTTT,CATSRDLGYNTEAFF
many,-,TRBJ2-7,TRBV9,TGTGCCAGCAGCCCTTCCCCCAACCCAGAGGAGCAGTACTTC,CASSPSPNPEEQYF
many,-,TRBJ2-3,TRBV7-3,TGTGCCAGCAGCTTAGTTACCGGGGCAGATACGCAGTATTTT,CASSLVTGADTQYF
many,-,TRBJ2-7,TRBV27,TGTGCCAGCAGTTTCTTGGCAGAGCGGCTGTACTTC,CASSFLAERLYF
many,-,TRBJ1-2,TRBV4-1,TGCGCCAGCAGCCAAGATGTACGGAGAGATGGCTACACCTTC,CASSQDVRRDGYTF
many,-,TRBJ2-3,TRBV9,TGTGCCAGCAGCGCCTCCGGTACTAGCACAGATACGCAGTATTTT,CASSASGTSTDTQYF
many,-,TRBJ1-1,TRBV12-3/TRBV12-4,TGTGCCAGCAGTTCCATCGGGGCGGGGGCTGGTGAAGCTTTCTTT,CASSSIGAGAGEAFF
-,TRBD1,TRBJ1-5,TRBV7-9,TGTGCCAGCAGTCGACAGGGCGGGCAGCCCCAGCATTTT,CASSRQGGQPQHF
-,-,TRBJ1-5,TRBV18,TGTGCCAGCTCACCGAGCAATCAGCTCCAGCATTTT,CASSPSNQLQHF
many,TRBD1,TRBJ1-4,TRBV12-3/TRBV12-4,TGTGCCAGCAGTTTAGGGACAGGGGATGAAAAACTGTTTTTT,CASSLGTGDEKLFF
many,-,TRBJ1-6,TRBV4-1,TGCGCCAGCAGCCAAGGGCCCCGGCTTAATTCACCCCTCCACTTT,CASSQGPRLNSPLHF
many,-,TRBJ2-1,TRBV20-1,TGCAGTTCCCAATTGAACTTAAATGAGCAGTTCTTC,CSSQLNLNEQFF
many,TRBD1,TRBJ2-7,TRBV29-1,TGCAGCGTTTCCGAGACCCGGACAGGCTACGAGCAGTACTTC,CSVSETRTGYEQYF
many,-,TRBJ1-3,TRBV12-3/TRBV12-4,TGTGCCAGCAGATGGGGGGGATCAGGAAACACCATATATTTT,CASRWGGSGNTIYF
many,TRBD1,TRBJ2-1,TRBV7-9,TGTGCCAGCAGCTCCCGGACAGGGAATGAGCAGTTCTTC,CASSSRTGNEQFF
-,TRBD1,TRBJ2-5,TRBV2,TGTGCCAGCAGTGGACCTACCCCGGGACAGGGAAGGTACCAAGAGACCCAGTACTTC,CASSGPTPGQGRYQETQYF
-,TRBD1,TRBJ1-1,TRBV30,TGTGCCTGGAGCCCCGGGCCGCGGACAGGCACTGAAGCTTTCTTT,CAWSPGPRTGTEAFF
many,-,TRBJ2-2,TRBV7-9,TGTGCCAGCAGCTTAGGAACAGGGTCCCCGGAGCTGTTTTTT,CASSLGTGSPELFF
many,TRBD2,TRBJ2-3,TRBV11-2,TGTGCCAGCACCGGACTAGCGGGAGGGCCAACAGATACGCAGTATTTT,CASTGLAGGPTDTQYF
many,-,TRBJ1-2,TRBV2,TGTGCCAGCAGTGGGGGCTTCGGGAGCGGCTACACCTTC,CASSGGFGSGYTF
-,TRBD1,TRBJ1-1,TRBV29-1,TGCAGCGTTGAACGAGGACAGGACACTGAAGCTTTCTTT,CSVERGQDTEAFF
medium-sized,TRBD1,TRBJ2-2,TRBV6-5,TGTGCCAGCAGCCCAGGGGGTGGCACCGGGGAGCTGTTTTTT,CASSPGGGTGELFF
many,-,TRBJ2-5,TRBV10-3,TGTGCCATCAGTGAGTCGGGCATTCAAGAGACCCAGTACTTC,CAISESGIQETQYF
many,-,TRBJ1-2,TRBV28,TGTGCCACCATGTCGACAGGCGAGTACTATGGCTACACCTTC,CATMSTGEYYGYTF
many,-,TRBJ2-7,TRBV20-1,TGCAGTGGCGGTAGCGGATCCTACGAGCAGTACTTC,CSGGSGSYEQYF
many,-,TRBJ1-4,TRBV5-1,TGCGCCAGCAGCTTCGGGGTGCGAGAAAAACTGTTTTTT,CASSFGVREKLFF
few,-,TRBJ2-5,TRBV28,TGTGCCAGCAGTTTAGGTTCCCAAGAGACCCAGTACTTC,CASSLGSQETQYF
many,-,TRBJ2-2,TRBV5-8,TGTGCCAGCAGCCAGGTATATAGCGGAACGAACACCGGGGAGCTGTTTTTT,CASSQVYSGTNTGELFF
many,-,TRBJ1-5,TRBV20-1,TGCAGTGCTAGTTCTAATTCAGGTCTTCGGCAGCCCCAGCATTTT,CSASSNSGLRQPQHF
many,TRBD1,TRBJ1-6,TRBV7-2,TGTGCCAGCAGCCCGAGCAGGGGGACAGCAAATTCACCCCTCCACTTT,CASSPSRGTANSPLHF
many,-,TRBJ1-1,TRBV12-3/TRBV12-4,TGTGCCAGCAGTTTTACCCAGAACACTGAAGCTTTCTTT,CASSFTQNTEAFF
many,-,TRBJ1-2,TRBV6-5,TGTGCCAGCATGGGGAGTACACGGCGAACTTCTGGCTACACCTTC,CASMGSTRRTSGYTF
many,TRBD1,TRBJ1-6,TRBV6-1,TGTGCCAGCAGTAACCGGAACAGGGGGAATAATTCACCCCTCCACTTT,CASSNRNRGNNSPLHF
many,-,TRBJ2-6,TRBV7-2,TGTGCCAGCAGCTTAACCGGGACCTTCGGGGCCAACGTCCTGACTTTC,CASSLTGTFGANVLTF
many,-,TRBJ2-5,TRBV3-1,TGTGCCAGCAGCCAAGATCAGGTCTTACAAGAGACCCAGTACTTC,CASSQDQVLQETQYF
many,-,TRBJ1-5,TRBV7-8,TGTGCCAGCAGCCTAGATCCGGGACCGCGATATCAGCCCCAGCATTTT,CASSLDPGPRYQPQHF
-,-,TRBJ1-6,TRBV20-1,TGCAGTGCTAGAACCAGCTTTAATAATTCACCCCTCCACTTT,CSARTSFNNSPLHF
-,-,TRBJ2-3,TRBV15,TGTGCCACCAGCAGGGGTAATGTCCAGACAGATACGCAGTATTTT,CATSRGNVQTDTQYF
many,-,TRBJ2-1,TRBV29-1,TGCAGCGTTGATTCCTGGACAATAGCCAATGAGCAGTTCTTC,CSVDSWTIANEQFF
many,-,TRBJ1-5,TRBV5-5,TGTGCCAGCAGCTTGCAGGGTATAAGCAATCAGCCCCAGCATTTT,CASSLQGISNQPQHF
many,-,TRBJ2-7,TRBV7-3,TGTGCCAGCAGCAGCAACCCTACTAGGGAGCAGTACTTC,CASSSNPTREQYF
many,-,TRBJ2-3,TRBV5-6,TGTGCCAGCAGAATCCGGGACGGATACACAGATACGCAGTATTTT,CASRIRDGYTDTQYF
many,-,TRBJ2-7,TRBV12-3/TRBV12-4,TGTGCCAGCAGTCCCAACCAAGAGTACGAGCAGTACTTC,CASSPNQEYEQYF
many,-,TRBJ2-1,TRBV6-6,TGTGCCAGCAGGGAAAGACTTTACAATGAGCAGTTCTTC,CASRERLYNEQFF